This T cell receptor (beta chain) is from a study of blood T cells in healthy people across ages. Turning to the study itself: About one barcoded beta molecule was captured per two T cells (by template switching).

The study's findings and limits: Researchers said unsorted PBMCs prevented a conclusive naive versus antigen-experienced comparison.

This clonotype was seen only a few times. The antigen is not known. The CDR3 runs 13 residues. V lost 1 base, J lost 10 bases, and 6 bases stayed unmatched. Per germline, CDR1 SGHTA and CDR2 FQGNSA. A second PCR, run for roughly 6 to 11 cycles, used a sample-barcoded 5' primer plus a J-beta primer mix. MiXCR, run by TCRdb on the 5' RACE reads, gives a single entry per CDR3 protein. Of about 1.1 million distinct CDR3 sequences detected, less than 45% appear once; the ten largest clones hold about 12%. This chain uses TRBV7-2 with TRBJ1-1, with 7 bases identical to TRBD1. Source material: blood. The TCR comes from a man aged 18 to 30 in good health. The CDR3 DNA sequence: TGTGCCAGCAGCTTAGTACAGGGGAGTATAGCTTTCTTT. It translates to CASSLVQGSIAFF.